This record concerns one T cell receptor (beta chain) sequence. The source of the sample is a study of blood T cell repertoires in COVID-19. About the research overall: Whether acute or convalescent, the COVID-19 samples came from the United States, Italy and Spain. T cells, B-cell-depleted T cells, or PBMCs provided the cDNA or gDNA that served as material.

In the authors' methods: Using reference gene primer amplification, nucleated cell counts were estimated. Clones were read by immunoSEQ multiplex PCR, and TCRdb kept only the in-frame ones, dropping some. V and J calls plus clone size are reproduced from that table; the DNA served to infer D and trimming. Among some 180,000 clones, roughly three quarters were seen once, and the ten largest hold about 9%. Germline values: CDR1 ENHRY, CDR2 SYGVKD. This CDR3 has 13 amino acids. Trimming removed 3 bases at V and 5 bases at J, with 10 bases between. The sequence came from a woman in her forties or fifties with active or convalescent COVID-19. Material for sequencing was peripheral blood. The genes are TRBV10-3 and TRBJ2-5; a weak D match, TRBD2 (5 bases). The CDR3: CAISDRDGETQYF. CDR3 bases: TGTGCCATCAGTGACCGGGATGGGGAGACCCAGTACTTC.